This TCR beta chain was sequenced in a study of T cells after yellow fever vaccination. Whole-study findings and limits: Clonotypes appearing in both CD4 and CD8 compartments existed, and their share was small. Weaker overall was a secondary response that nonetheless peaked faster, on day 5 versus 15. Booster samples showed a return of most primary-vaccination clones (around 96% CD4, around 88% CD8). From the bulk population, abundant clonotypes could contaminate and appear within FACS-sorted repertoires.

This clonotype was detected a few times. Its specificity is not known. TCRdb used MiXCR to reprocess the 5' RACE reads, holding one entry per CDR3 protein. The table has 600,000 to 750,000 distinct CDR3 sequences, approximately 13% seen once. This specimen consisted of PBMCs, obtained on the day of the yellow fever booster vaccination. This TCR came from a man aged 25 to 40 who received the YFV17D yellow fever vaccine.

CDR3 sequence: CATKGTYTTLYQETQYF. DNA of the CDR3: TGTGCCACCAAGGGGACCTACACCACCTTGTACCAAGAGACCCAGTACTTC. The V and J genes are TRBV6-2 or TRBV6-3 and TRBJ2-5, with D perhaps given as TRBD1 or TRBD2 (5 bases each). V was shortened by 10 bases and J by 0 bases, with 24 bases between the two germline ends. Germline V CDR1 and CDR2: MNHEY, SVGEGT. This CDR3 contains 17 residues.